The 8 T cell receptor beta chains below all came from one sample that was sequenced in a study of response to subunit inactivated influenza vaccine. Each CDR3 protein is one row after TCRdb ran MiXCR on the RT-PCR reads. The data show 650,000 to 700,000 distinct CDR3 sequences, with approximately 14% seen just once and approximately 10% held by the top ten. The sequencing here drew on PBMCs from blood, taken approximately 13 days after vaccination. Receptors were obtained from a man aged 50-60 years who received an inactivated influenza vaccine.

This clonotype was detected a few times. This chain joins TRBV7-9 and TRBJ2-1; D unclear. V lost 5 bases and J 9 bases, leaving 5 bases between the germline ends. The CDR3 extends over 10 amino acids. The germline V gene has CDR1 SEHNR and CDR2 FQNEAQ (reference sequence). The CDR3 is CASSNFEQFF. CDR3 in DNA: TGTGCCAGCAGCAATTTTGAGCAGTTCTTC.

V is TRBV9 and J is TRBJ2-1; D perhaps matches TRBD2 (5 bases). The CDR3 extends over 14 amino acids. Per the germline V gene, CDR1 is SGDLS and CDR2 is YYNGEE. V gave up 0 bases and J gave up 4 bases, with 8 bases separating them. CDR3 sequence: CASSVEAEYNEQFF. In DNA, the CDR3 is TGTGCCAGCAGCGTAGAAGCGGAATACAATGAGCAGTTCTTC. The entire variable domain, with the rest obtained from reference TRBV9 and TRBJ2-1, is as follows: DSGVTQTPKHLITATGQRVTLRCSPRSGDLSVYWYQQSLDQGLQFLIQYYNGEERAKGNILERFSAQQFPDLHSELNLSSLELGDSALYFCASSVEAEYNEQFFGPGTRLTVL.

This clonotype was observed a few times. CDR3 DNA sequence: TGTGCCAGCACCTCCTGGACGACCGGGGAGCTGTTTTTT. Protein sequence: CASTSWTTGELFF. The chain joins TRBV6-2 or TRBV6-3 to TRBJ2-2; D remains ambiguous. The germline V and J ends were trimmed by 7 bases and 5 bases, with 11 bases remaining between them. Germline CDR1 and CDR2: MNHEY and SVGEGT. This CDR3 spans 13 amino acids.

The V gene is TRBV24-1, the J gene TRBJ2-3; 10 bases line up with TRBD2. The ends lost 5 bases at V and 3 bases at J; junction bases unmatched: 22. This CDR3 has 21 residues. Germline values: CDR1 KGHDR, CDR2 SFDVKD. This chain's CDR3 is CATSGGQPTAAGGPKTDTQYF. In DNA form, the CDR3 reads TGTGCCACCAGTGGTGGACAGCCGACGGCAGCGGGAGGGCCGAAAACAGATACGCAGTATTTT.

This clonotype was observed a few times. As DNA, the CDR3 is TGCGCCAGCAGCCAAGGGCCGGGCAGGCGGGCTGAAGCTTTCTTT. Translating it yields CASSQGPGRRAEAFF. This chain joins TRBV4-3 and TRBJ1-1; D not resolved. This CDR3 has 15 residues. V gave up 1 base and J gave up 6 bases, with 15 bases separating them. Germline CDR1 and CDR2: LGHNA and YSLEER.

This clonotype has a handful of counts. The chain uses TRBV10-3 and TRBJ1-1, with 7 bases fitting TRBD1. CDR1 and CDR2 (germline): ENHRY, SYGVKD. J was trimmed by 5 bases and V by 6 bases; bases with no gene match: 15. The CDR3 has 16 residues. For the CDR3, the DNA is TGTGCCATCAGGAGTACTTACAGGGGTACGGAAACTGAAGCTTTCTTT. Its translation is CAIRSTYRGTETEAFF.

This chain connects TRBV18 to TRBJ2-6; D is possibly TRBD1 (6 bases). In germline, CDR1 is KGHSH, CDR2 LQKENI. V shed 8 bases and J shed 0 bases, with 11 bases lying between them. The CDR3 is 15 amino acids. The CDR3 region has the DNA TGTGCCAGCGCCACAGGGAACTCTGGGGCCAACGTCCTGACTTTC. Residues: CASATGNSGANVLTF.

The chain recombines TRBV30 with TRBJ1-5; tentative D call: TRBD1 (5 bases). Per germline, CDR1 GTSNPN and CDR2 SVGIG (reference sequence). The CDR3 contains 13 residues. V dropped 5 bases and J dropped 7 bases, with 15 bases sitting between them. CDR3 amino acids: CAWSTGGWQPQHF. The CDR3 DNA follows: TGTGCCTGGTCTACCGGGGGGTGGCAGCCCCAGCATTTT. Based on the CDR3 plus reference TRBV30 and TRBJ1-5, the full variable domain is SQTIHQWPATLVQPVGSPLSLECTVEGTSNPNLYWYRQAAGRGLQLLFYSVGIGQISSEVPQNLSASRPQDRQFILSSKKLLLSDSGFYLCAWSTGGWQPQHFGDGTRLSIL.